Reported below is one TCR beta chain. This entry comes from a study of blood T cell dynamics during melanoma immunotherapy. TCRdb keeps only in-frame clones here, not all; method: immunoSEQ multiplex PCR. The sample holds about 28,000 clones, roughly 83% seen once. Sample time point: week 3, after first cycle of checkpoint inhibitor. There are 15 residues in the CDR3. The V gene's germline CDR1 is WSHSY and CDR2 SAAADI. V lost 4 bases to trimming and J lost 1 base, with 11 bases between them. The receptor was derived from a human donor with melanoma. The rearrangement uses TRBV10-2 and TRBJ1-5; possibly TRBD1 for D (6 bases). This sample comprised blood, obtained from a patient treated with checkpoint blockade. For the CDR3, the DNA is TGCGCCAGCAGTGCCTTCAGGGGCAGCAATCAGCCCCAGCATTTT. Translation gives CASSAFRGSNQPQHF.